One sample yielded the 12 T cell receptor beta chains listed below, sequenced in a study of T cell clones after liver transplantation. Libraries were prepared by immunoSEQ multiplex PCR; TCRdb keeps only in-frame clonotypes and omits some of them. The sample records tens of thousands of clones, roughly three quarters being singletons. The sample was CD4+ T cells from blood, taken at the 22-month timepoint. These receptors originate from a human patient who received a liver transplant. A share of the T cells may be of graft donor origin.

Points on this clone: This same CDR3 is encoded by further DNA sequences in the sample. The rearrangement uses TRBV19 and TRBJ1-5; D not certain. The CDR3 length is 13 residues. V lost 3 bases to trimming and J lost 4 bases, with 7 bases between them. Per the germline V gene, CDR1 is LNHDA and CDR2 is SQIVND (reference sequence). Here the CDR3 reads CASSIGGNQPQHF. CDR3 coding DNA: TGTGCCAGTAGTATCGGAGGGAATCAGCCCCAGCATTTT.

The gene calls are TRBV9 and TRBJ1-3; the D is unclear. Trimming removed 0 bases from V and 2 bases from J, with 6 bases in between. Germline V lookup: CDR1 SGDLS, CDR2 YYNGEE. There are 14 residues in the CDR3. The CDR3 spells CASSVGRAGNTIYF. CDR3 coding DNA: TGTGCCAGCAGCGTAGGACGTGCTGGAAACACCATATATTTT.

This chain links TRBV10-3 with TRBJ1-6; 7 bases match TRBD1. The CDR3 runs 13 residues. Germline-derived CDR1 and CDR2 are ENHRY and SYGVKD. The junction had 6 bases not matched to a gene; V was cut back by 7 bases and J by 9 bases. The DNA of the CDR3 is TGTGCCATCAATACAGGGGAGGGTTCACCCCTCCACTTT. Its protein is CAINTGEGSPLHF.

The CDR3 reads CASSIGGGNIQYF. The CDR3 nucleotides are TGTGCCAGTAGTATAGGGGGAGGGAACATTCAGTACTTC. The chain recombines TRBV19 with TRBJ2-4, with 7 nucleotides matching TRBD2. The J segment lost 7 bases and the V segment lost 1 base, leaving 1 base of the junction unmatched. This CDR3 has 13 amino acids. The V gene's germline CDR1 is LNHDA and CDR2 SQIVND (reference sequence).

This clone was seen just once. The V gene is TRBV6-5, the J gene TRBJ2-2; D is unresolved. Per germline, CDR1 MNHEY and CDR2 SVGAGI. The CDR3 covers 16 residues. V was shortened by 0 bases and J by 6 bases, with 14 bases between the two germline ends. CDR3 nucleotide sequence: TGTGCCAGCAGTTACTCGACATCGGGTGGAGCCGGGGAGCTGTTTTTT. Translating gives CASSYSTSGGAGELFF.

The rearrangement links TRBV11-2 to TRBJ2-3; tentative D call: TRBD2 (5 bases). Trimming took off 2 bases at V and 2 bases at J, with 8 bases between the two ends. CDR3 length: 14 amino acids. Germline-derived CDR1 and CDR2 are SGHAT and FQNNGV. The CDR3 protein is CASSLFGVTDTQYF. Here the CDR3 DNA reads TGTGCCAGCAGCTTATTCGGGGTCACAGATACGCAGTATTTT.

This sequence joins TRBV5-1 and TRBJ1-1; D remains ambiguous. CDR1 is SGHRS, CDR2 YFSETQ, per germline. The CDR3 contains 14 residues. With 2 bases removed from V and 1 base from J, the gap between germline ends came to 9 bases. CDR3 protein: CASSLGPQNTEAFF. CDR3 DNA: TGCGCCAGCAGCTTAGGTCCCCAGAACACTGAAGCTTTCTTT.

The V and J genes are TRBV5-6 and TRBJ2-5; D gene uncertain. The CDR3 spans 11 residues. The V end lost 4 bases, the J end lost 10 bases, and 11 bases lay between the germline ends. Germline V gene lookup returns CDR1 SGHDT and CDR2 YYEEEE. CDR3 DNA: TGTGCCAGCAGCATAGGACCGCGCCAGTACTTC. Its translation: CASSIGPRQYF.

This rearrangement joins TRBV6-1 to TRBJ1-5; D gene ambiguous. Looked up from germline, CDR1 is MNHNS and CDR2 is SASEGT. V was pared by 6 bases and J by 3 bases, with 12 bases between. CDR3 size: 14 residues. CDR3 DNA: TGTGCCAGCAGCCGGGATCATGCCAATCAGCCCCAGCATTTT. Residues: CASSRDHANQPQHF.

The chain links TRBV18 to TRBJ2-5; possibly TRBD1 for D (5 bases). This CDR3 comprises 13 residues. Germline V CDR1 and CDR2: KGHSH, LQKENI. V lost 2 bases, J lost 5 bases, and 9 bases lay in between. The CDR3 DNA reads TGTGCCAGCTCACCAGCAGGGTTGGAGACCCAGTACTTC. It is translated as CASSPAGLETQYF.

The chain recombines TRBV4-1 with TRBJ1-2, with 7 nucleotides matching TRBD1. V lost 0 bases to trimming and J lost 8 bases; unmatched junction nucleotides: 6. Germline V CDR1 and CDR2: MGHRA, YSYEKL. The CDR3 has 14 residues. The DNA for the CDR3 is TGCGCCAGCAGCCAAGATCTAGGGGGCAGGGGCTACACCTTC. Translating gives CASSQDLGGRGYTF.

This clone occurred many times. The genes are TRBV25-1 and TRBJ1-6; weak D call: TRBD1 (5 bases). The V end was cut by 0 bases, the J end by 10 bases, with 19 bases between. The CDR3 is made up of 17 amino acids. Germline CDR1 is MGHDK and CDR2 is SYGVNS. The CDR3 DNA follows: TGTGCCAGCAGTGAATATCGGGGGGGTTTGGGAAGCTCACCCCTCCACTTT. Translated, it gives CASSEYRGGLGSSPLHF.